These 19 T cell receptor beta chains were sequenced from one sample in a study of early T cells in non-severe SARS-CoV-2 infection. TCRdb processed the 5' RACE reads anew with MiXCR; each CDR3 protein has one entry. The sample consists of about 43,000 distinct CDR3 sequences, approximately 10% of them appearing once. Sequenced: whole blood. The receptors were sampled from an adult who was a healthcare worker with PCR-confirmed SARS-CoV-2 infection or an uninfected control (not recorded which).

The table lists this clonotype with a count of one. The rearrangement uses TRBV7-2 and TRBJ2-3; no definite D call. The CDR3 is made up of 14 amino acids. Germline assignment: CDR1 SGHTA and CDR2 FQGNSA. V was pared by 3 bases and J by 8 bases, with 15 bases between. The CDR3 is CASSFQSATGTQYF. CDR3 in DNA: TGTGCCAGCAGCTTTCAAAGTGCCACGGGTACGCAGTATTTT.

V and J are TRBV15 and TRBJ2-3; 7 nucleotides line up with TRBD1. The germline gives CDR1 LNHNV, CDR2 YYDKDF (reference sequence). V lost 8 bases, J lost 3 bases, and 8 bases stayed unmatched. The CDR3 loop spans 14 amino acids. The CDR3 bases are TGTGCCACCGTCAGACAGGGTGGTACAGATACGCAGTATTTT. Translation: CATVRQGGTDTQYF.

This clonotype was seen ten or more times. This sequence joins TRBV10-3 and TRBJ1-5; tentatively, D is TRBD1 (5 bases). The CDR3 spans 13 residues. V lost 6 bases and J 7 bases, leaving 13 bases between the germline ends. The germline V gene has CDR1 ENHRY and CDR2 SYGVKD. DNA of the CDR3: TGTGCCATCAGGCAGGGACGTGGGCAGCCCCAGCATTTT. Amino acid sequence: CAIRQGRGQPQHF.

The rearrangement uses TRBV10-3 and TRBJ2-1, with D perhaps TRBD2 (5 bases). CDR1 is ENHRY and CDR2 is SYGVKD in the germline V gene. V was shortened by 8 bases and J by 10 bases, with 15 bases between the two germline ends. CDR3 length equals 12 residues. CDR3 residues: CAIRGSSREQFF. For the CDR3, the DNA is TGTGCCATCCGAGGGTCTAGCCGGGAGCAGTTCTTC.

This clonotype has a count of ten or more. The gene calls are TRBV24-1 and TRBJ2-2; tentatively, D is TRBD1 or TRBD2 (5 bases each). Germline CDR1 KGHDR, CDR2 SFDVKD. There are 13 residues in the CDR3. V shed 12 bases and J shed 2 bases, with 12 bases lying between them. In DNA, the CDR3 is TGTGCCTCCGGGGCGGACAACACCGGGGAGCTGTTTTTT. Residues: CASGADNTGELFF.

This clonotype was counted between two and nine times. A read error may produce the germline difference seen at one junction end. The genes are TRBV7-7 and TRBJ2-5; 10 nucleotides align to TRBD2. Germline V gene sequence: CDR1 SSHAT, CDR2 FNYEAQ (reference sequence). The CDR3 runs to 14 residues. CDR3 nucleotides: TGTGCTAGCAGCACAGAGGGGGGACTAGCGTACCAGTACTTC. It is translated as CASSTEGGLAYQYF.

There are a few counts of this clonotype. A read error may produce the germline difference seen at one junction end. The chain joins TRBV7-2 to TRBJ2-7; TRBD1 matches 7 bases. Germline CDR1 is SGHTA and CDR2 is FQGNSA. This CDR3 comprises 15 residues. The CDR3 bases are TGTGCCAGCAGCCCAGACAGGGACCCCCGGTACGGGCAGTACTTC. Translation: CASSPDRDPRYGQYF.

CDR3 coding DNA: TGTGCCAGCAGCACCGCGACCGCGGGGTCTCAAGAGACCCAGTACTTC. It yields the protein CASSTATAGSQETQYF. The chain joins TRBV7-8 to TRBJ2-5, with D possibly TRBD2 on 6 matching bases. The V gene lost 5 bases and the J gene lost 2 bases, with 18 bases spanning the gap. This CDR3 region has 16 residues. Germline V CDR1 and CDR2: SGHVS, FQNEAQ.

This clonotype is medium-sized in the sample. V usage is TRBV14 and J usage is TRBJ2-3; D is unclear. Per the germline V gene, CDR1 is SGHDN and CDR2 is FVKESK. This CDR3 is built from 14 residues. V lost 0 bases to trimming and J lost 1 base, with 5 bases between them. CDR3 DNA sequence: TGTGCCAGCAGCCAAGAACTGCGCACAGATACGCAGTATTTT. It specifies CASSQELRTDTQYF.

J is TRBJ1-5 and V is TRBV5-1; D may be TRBD1 (5 bases). The CDR3 is made up of 15 amino acids. CDR1 and CDR2 from the germline V gene are SGHRS and YFSETQ. V lost 3 bases to trimming and J lost 1 base, with 11 bases between them. As DNA, the CDR3 is TGCGCCAGCAGCTCGGGGGTAGGAAGCAATCAGCCCCAGCATTTT. This translates into CASSSGVGSNQPQHF.

CDR3 in amino acids: CASSPNMNTEAFF. CDR3 coding DNA: TGTGCCAGCAGCCCAAACATGAACACTGAAGCTTTCTTT. This sequence joins TRBV7-9 and TRBJ1-1; D gene ambiguous. This CDR3 has 13 amino acids. Trimming cost V 5 bases and J 0 bases, with 7 bases left between them. CDR1 is SEHNR, CDR2 FQNEAQ, per germline (reference sequence). The variable domain in full, with the rest retrieved from reference TRBV7-9 and TRBJ1-1, is DTGVSQNPRHKITKRGQNVTFRCDPISEHNRLYWYRQTLGQGPEFLTYFQNEAQLEKSRLLSDRFSAERPKGSFSTLEIQRTEQGDSAMYLCASSPNMNTEAFFGQGTRLTVV.

This clonotype has more than one count but fewer than ten. The J gene is TRBJ2-7, the V gene TRBV6-6; D is unresolved. Per the germline V gene, CDR1 is MNHNY and CDR2 is SVGAGI (reference sequence). This CDR3 region has 13 residues. Between the trimmed V and J ends, which lost 5 bases and 1 base, there was a span of 9 bases. The CDR3 protein is CASSLQKSYEQYF. CDR3 coding DNA: TGTGCCAGCAGTCTTCAGAAATCCTACGAGCAGTACTTC.

This clonotype was recorded many times. CDR3 loop: CASSPRYSYGYTF. The DNA of the CDR3 is TGTGCCAGCAGCCCCCGGTACAGCTATGGCTACACCTTC. The chain combines TRBV7-9 with TRBJ1-2; D remains unclear. The CDR3 has 13 residues. V was clipped by 5 bases and J by 4 bases, with 11 bases between them. The germline gives CDR1 SEHNR, CDR2 FQNEAQ (reference sequence).

This clonotype was recorded a few times. This chain connects TRBV5-1 to TRBJ1-4; D is undetermined. Germline CDR1 is SGHRS and CDR2 is YFSETQ. Trimming shortened V by 4 bases and J by 6 bases, and 16 bases separated the two germline ends. The CDR3 runs to 15 residues. Here the CDR3 reads CASSPQVGGDEKLFF. CDR3 bases: TGCGCCAGCAGCCCTCAGGTTGGAGGAGATGAAAAACTGTTTTTT. Drawing the rest from reference TRBV5-1 and TRBJ1-4, the complete variable domain is KAGVTQTPRYLIKTRGQQVTLSCSPISGHRSVSWYQQTPGQGLQFLFEYFSETQRNKGNFPGRFSGRQFSNSRSEMNVSTLELGDSALYLCASSPQVGGDEKLFFGSGTQLSVL.

There are many counts of this clonotype. V usage is TRBV27 and J usage is TRBJ1-2; D might be TRBD1 (5 bases). The CDR3 is 14 residues long. Germline V lookup: CDR1 MNHEY, CDR2 SMNVEV (reference sequence). The V and J ends lost 4 bases and 8 bases respectively, with 17 bases between them. CDR3 nucleotides: TGTGCCAGCAGTTCCCGCGGGCAGGGAGACGGCTACACCTTC. This sequence encodes CASSSRGQGDGYTF.

V gene TRBV3-1 combines with J gene TRBJ2-3; D unclear. Trimming cost V 0 bases and J 8 bases, with 9 bases left between them. Looked up from germline, CDR1 is LGHDT and CDR2 is YNNKEL (reference sequence). The CDR3 runs to 13 residues. For the CDR3, the DNA is TGTGCCAGCAGCCAAGATGCCATTGTTACGCAGTATTTT. Protein sequence: CASSQDAIVTQYF.

The sample holds a few counts of this clonotype. The V and J genes are TRBV9 and TRBJ2-3; the match to TRBD2 covers 9 bases. Looked up from germline, CDR1 is SGDLS and CDR2 is YYNGEE. This CDR3 is built from 16 residues. The junction had 3 bases not matched to a gene; V was cut back by 0 bases and J by 1 base. Here the CDR3 DNA reads TGTGCCAGCAGCGTAGATATAGCGGGGGGCACAGATACGCAGTATTTT. This encodes CASSVDIAGGTDTQYF.

This clonotype was observed a few times. The V gene is TRBV3-1, the J gene TRBJ1-1; D call uncertain. Germline CDR1 is LGHDT and CDR2 is YNNKEL (reference sequence). V gave up 6 bases and J gave up 3 bases, with 11 bases separating them. The CDR3 has 13 amino acids. CDR3 sequence reads: CASSLSQDTEAFF. The CDR3 DNA follows: TGTGCCAGCAGTCTAAGTCAGGACACTGAAGCTTTCTTT.

This clonotype was counted at least ten times. This sequence joins TRBV6-5 and TRBJ2-2, with 7 bases aligning to TRBD2. This CDR3 contains 14 residues. Germline values: CDR1 MNHEY, CDR2 SVGAGI. V shed 5 bases, J shed 6 bases, and the junction held 6 bases outside the gene matches. The CDR3 DNA reads TGTGCCAGCAGTCCCAGGCGGGGGTCCGGGGAGCTGTTTTTT. It translates to CASSPRRGSGELFF.